These T cell receptor beta chains were read from a single sample in a study of T cell responses to AZD1222 COVID-19 vaccine. The repertoire was sequenced with immunoSEQ multiplex PCR; TCRdb's copy has only in-frame clones and lacks some. The profile shows 90,000 to 150,000 clones, roughly 87% of them singletons. This sample comprised peripheral blood, obtained on day 0 of AZD1222 vaccination. All receptors come from an adult in good health. The CDR3 runs from the conserved cysteine through the conserved F or W. D genes are given only for firm matches. For some rows the clone size is stated as once, few or many, or as a class when expanded; others skip it.

J: TRBJ1-1; V: TRBV10-2; D: NA; size: few; CDR3: CASSESYRQAKAFF; DNA: TGCGCCAGCAGTGAGTCTTACAGACAAGCGAAAGCTTTCTTT
J: TRBJ2-7; V: TRBV5-5; D: NA; size: NA; CDR3: CASSLLALQGGHEQYF; DNA: TGTGCCAGCAGCCTTCTGGCACTTCAGGGCGGCCACGAGCAGTACTTC
J: TRBJ1-3; V: TRBV25-1; D: NA; size: NA; CDR3: CASSENSGNTIYF; DNA: TGTGCCAGCAGTGAGAATTCTGGAAACACCATATATTTT
J: TRBJ2-7; V: TRBV11-3; D: TRBD2; size: NA; CDR3: CASSSPAASGSYEQYF; DNA: TGTGCCAGCAGCTCCCCGGCGGCTAGCGGGAGCTACGAGCAGTACTTC
J: TRBJ2-7; V: TRBV6-5; D: NA; size: NA; CDR3: CASSPNRDPEDF; DNA: TGTGCCAGCAGCCCGAACCGGGACCCCGAAGACTTC
J: TRBJ1-2; V: TRBV3-1/TRBV3-2; D: NA; size: NA; CDR3: CASSLRDTYGYTF; DNA: TGTGCCAGCAGCCTCCGGGACACCTATGGCTACACCTTC
J: TRBJ2-7; V: TRBV7-2; D: TRBD1; size: NA; CDR3: CASSPRTGASYEQYF; DNA: TGTGCCAGCAGCCCGCGGACAGGTGCCTCCTACGAGCAGTACTTC
J: TRBJ1-2; V: TRBV27; D: NA; size: few; CDR3: CASKQPGRFYGYTF; DNA: TGTGCCAGCAAGCAACCGGGACGGTTCTATGGCTACACCTTC
J: TRBJ2-5; V: TRBV7-2; D: NA; size: NA; CDR3: CASSRGGEETQYF; DNA: TGTGCCAGCAGCAGAGGAGGGGAAGAGACCCAGTACTTC
J: TRBJ1-5; V: TRBV7-9; D: NA; size: few; CDR3: CASSPNTDQPQHF; DNA: TGTGCCAGCAGCCCTAACACAGATCAGCCCCAGCATTTT
J: TRBJ2-7; V: TRBV11-1; D: TRBD2; size: NA; CDR3: CASSLGLSGSSDEQYF; DNA: TGTGCCAGCAGCTTAGGCCTTAGCGGGAGCAGCGACGAGCAGTACTTC
J: TRBJ2-7; V: TRBV6-2/TRBV6-3; D: TRBD2; size: NA; CDR3: CASSYSLGTTNYEQYF; DNA: TGTGCCAGCAGTTACTCACTGGGGACTACTAATTACGAGCAGTACTTC
J: TRBJ1-2; V: TRBV10-2; D: NA; size: NA; CDR3: CASSESARYYGYTF; DNA: TGCGCCAGCAGTGAGTCGGCCAGGTACTATGGCTACACCTTC
J: TRBJ2-2; V: TRBV5-4; D: NA; size: few; CDR3: CASSLASGTGELFF; DNA: TGTGCCAGCAGCTTGGCATCGGGCACCGGGGAGCTGTTTTTT
J: TRBJ2-1; V: TRBV11-2; D: NA; size: NA; CDR3: CASSLIRGGFIGNEQFF; DNA: TGTGCCAGCAGCTTAATCCGTGGGGGGTTTATAGGGAATGAGCAGTTCTTC
J: TRBJ2-1; V: TRBV24-1; D: TRBD1; size: NA; CDR3: CATGPGTGVHEQFF; DNA: TGTGCCACCGGGCCCGGGACAGGGGTGCATGAGCAGTTCTTC
J: TRBJ1-2; V: TRBV11-1; D: TRBD1; size: NA; CDR3: CASSLNRGYGYTF; DNA: TGTGCCAGCAGCTTAAACAGGGGATACGGCTACACCTTC
J: TRBJ2-3; V: TRBV4-2; D: TRBD2; size: NA; CDR3: CASSQEETSGFTDTQYF; DNA: TGTGCCAGCAGCCAAGAAGAGACTAGCGGATTCACAGATACGCAGTATTTT
J: TRBJ2-5; V: TRBV7-9; D: NA; size: NA; CDR3: CASSLAHVGTQYF; DNA: TGTGCCAGCAGCTTAGCGCACGTGGGGACCCAGTACTTC
J: TRBJ2-3; V: TRBV3-1/TRBV3-2; D: NA; size: NA; CDR3: CASSRASLSVTDTQYF; DNA: TGTGCCAGCAGCCGTGCAAGTCTGAGCGTTACAGATACGCAGTATTTT
J: TRBJ2-5; V: TRBV6-5; D: NA; size: NA; CDR3: CASSYSTLEAGETQYF; DNA: TGTGCCAGCAGTTACTCGACGTTAGAAGCGGGAGAGACCCAGTACTTC